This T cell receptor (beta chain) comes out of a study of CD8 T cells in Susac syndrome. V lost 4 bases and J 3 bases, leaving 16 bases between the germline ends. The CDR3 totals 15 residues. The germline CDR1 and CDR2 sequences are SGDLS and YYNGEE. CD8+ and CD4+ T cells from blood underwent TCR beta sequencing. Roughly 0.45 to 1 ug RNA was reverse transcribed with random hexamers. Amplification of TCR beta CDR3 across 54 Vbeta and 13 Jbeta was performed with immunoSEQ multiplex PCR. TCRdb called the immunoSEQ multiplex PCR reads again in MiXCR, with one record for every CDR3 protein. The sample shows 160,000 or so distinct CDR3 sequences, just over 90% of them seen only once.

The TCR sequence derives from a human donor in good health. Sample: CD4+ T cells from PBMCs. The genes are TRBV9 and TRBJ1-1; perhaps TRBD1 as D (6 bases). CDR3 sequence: CASSSSGGGYTEAFF. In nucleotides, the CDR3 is TGTGCCAGCAGCTCCAGCGGGGGGGGCTACACTGAAGCTTTCTTT.